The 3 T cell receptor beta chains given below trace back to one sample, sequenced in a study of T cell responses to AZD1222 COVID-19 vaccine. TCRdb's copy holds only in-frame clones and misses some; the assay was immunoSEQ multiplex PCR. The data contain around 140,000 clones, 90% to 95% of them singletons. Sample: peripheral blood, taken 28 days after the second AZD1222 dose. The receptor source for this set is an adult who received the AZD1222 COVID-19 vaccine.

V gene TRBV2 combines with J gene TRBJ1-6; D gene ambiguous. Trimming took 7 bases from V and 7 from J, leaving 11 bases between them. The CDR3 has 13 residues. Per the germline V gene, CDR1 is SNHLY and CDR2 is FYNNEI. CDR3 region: CASIYTLNSPLHF. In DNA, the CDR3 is TGTGCCAGCATCTATACCCTAAATTCACCCCTCCACTTT.

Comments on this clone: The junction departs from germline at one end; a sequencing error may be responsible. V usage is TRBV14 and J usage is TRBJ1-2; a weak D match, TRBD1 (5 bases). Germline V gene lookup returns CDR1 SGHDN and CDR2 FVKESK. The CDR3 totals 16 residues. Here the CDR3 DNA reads TGTGCCAGCAGCGAAGACTCCCGGGGCAGGGACGGTGGCTACACCTTC. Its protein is CASSEDSRGRDGGYTF. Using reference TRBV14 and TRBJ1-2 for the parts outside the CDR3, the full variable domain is EAGVTQFPSHSVIEKGQTVTLRCDPISGHDNLYWYRRVMGKEIKFLLHFVKESKQDESGMPNNRFLAERTGGTYSTLKVQPAELEDSGVYFCASSEDSRGRDGGYTFGSGTRLTVV.

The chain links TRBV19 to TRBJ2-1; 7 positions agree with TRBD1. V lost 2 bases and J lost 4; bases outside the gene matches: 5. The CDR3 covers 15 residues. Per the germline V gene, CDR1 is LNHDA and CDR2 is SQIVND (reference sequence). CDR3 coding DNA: TGTGCCAGTAGTATATTAGGACAGGCGTACAATGAGCAGTTCTTC. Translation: CASSILGQAYNEQFF.